This entry describes one T cell receptor beta chain. Its matching antigen is unknown. CDR1 and CDR2 from the germline V gene are MNHNY and SVGAGI (reference sequence). V shed 4 bases and J shed 7 bases, with 17 bases lying between them. This CDR3 has 15 amino acids. The naive CD8 fraction comprised CD45RO-negative cells positively selected for CCR7 and excluded terminally differentiated effector memory CD45RA+ cells. The record originates from a study of shared clonotypes between healthy human individuals. Study at large: There were three CD4 naive, three CD4 memory, two CD8 naive and one CD8 memory plates per donor. The study, taken as a whole, reports: The naive CD4 repertoires of a few donors were compared, and around 4.7% of clonotypes were shared.

For every subset, genomic DNA was evenly distributed across several immunoSEQ plates. TCRdb's copy holds only in-frame clones and misses some; the assay was immunoSEQ multiplex PCR. The repertoire holds about 2.1 million clones, with roughly 93% as singletons. Material for sequencing was naive CD8+ T cells from PBMCs. The V and J genes are TRBV6-6 and TRBJ2-1; tentatively, D is TRBD2 (6 bases). This TCR was recovered from a man younger than 35 in good health. Some clones in this sample may be carry-over from other donors' samples. Here the CDR3 DNA reads TGTGCCAGCAGTTTCGGGACTGGAGTAATGAATGAGCAGTTCTTC. Translation gives CASSFGTGVMNEQFF.